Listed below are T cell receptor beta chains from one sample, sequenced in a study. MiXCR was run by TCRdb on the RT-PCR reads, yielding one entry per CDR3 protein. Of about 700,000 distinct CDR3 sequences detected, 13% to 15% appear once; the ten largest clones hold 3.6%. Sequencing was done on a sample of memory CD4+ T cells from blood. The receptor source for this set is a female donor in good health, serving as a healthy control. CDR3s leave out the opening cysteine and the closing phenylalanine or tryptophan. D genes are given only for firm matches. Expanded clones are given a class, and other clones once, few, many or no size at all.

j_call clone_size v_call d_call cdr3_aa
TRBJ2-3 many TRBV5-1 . ASSLYPGTDTQY
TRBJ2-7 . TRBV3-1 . ASSQWGREYEQY
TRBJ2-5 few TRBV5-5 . ASSLEGNPGETQY
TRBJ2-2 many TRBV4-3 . ASSQVLLANTGELF
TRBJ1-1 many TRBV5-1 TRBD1 ASSLNLGQGGAEAF
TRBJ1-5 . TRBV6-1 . ASSRQGLSNQPQH
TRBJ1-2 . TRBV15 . ATSRDLQASYGYT
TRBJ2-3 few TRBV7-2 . ASSLWVGGVDTQY
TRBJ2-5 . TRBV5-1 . ASSIGTRTSPTQY
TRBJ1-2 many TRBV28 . ASSFRIYGYT
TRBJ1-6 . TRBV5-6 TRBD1 ASSSSGGRWPYNSPLH
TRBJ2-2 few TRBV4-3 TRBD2 ASSFRTSGGISGELF
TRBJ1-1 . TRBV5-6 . ASSVHGSPEAF
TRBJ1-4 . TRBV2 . ASNPLTSATNEKLF
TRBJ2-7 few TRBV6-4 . ASSRDFLSEQY
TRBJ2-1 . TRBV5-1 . ASSLVGAGSNEQF
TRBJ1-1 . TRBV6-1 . ASRPGYAEAF
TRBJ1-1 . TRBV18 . ASSPRVAEAF
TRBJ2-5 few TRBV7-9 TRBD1 ASSFPGQGVLGETQY
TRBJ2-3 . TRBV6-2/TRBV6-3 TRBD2 ASSYPGLAGGRDTQY
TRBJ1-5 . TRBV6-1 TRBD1 ASSEGAGGGQPQH
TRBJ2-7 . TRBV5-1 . ASSLRDGR
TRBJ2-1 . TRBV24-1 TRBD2 ATSDFGERETF
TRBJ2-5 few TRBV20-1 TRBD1 SAREGGQGARGTQY
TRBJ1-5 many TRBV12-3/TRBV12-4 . ASSFWLQGDQPQH
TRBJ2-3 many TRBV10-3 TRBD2 AIRRRETLDTQY
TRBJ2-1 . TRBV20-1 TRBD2 SAQRIAGLAYNEQF
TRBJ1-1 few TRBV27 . ASSLQGRVNTEAF
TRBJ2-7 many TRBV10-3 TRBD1 AISGGTGSSYEQY
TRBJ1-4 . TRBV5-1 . ASSLGGRSNEKLF
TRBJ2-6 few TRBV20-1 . SARDGGPGANVLT
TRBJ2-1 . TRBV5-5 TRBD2 ASSSSGGSSYNEQF
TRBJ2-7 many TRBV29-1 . SVGGPTTRYEQY
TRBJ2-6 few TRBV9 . ASSVISGANVLT
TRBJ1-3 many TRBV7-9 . ASSPQGGSLVGNTIY
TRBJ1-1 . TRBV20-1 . SASQGLNTEAF
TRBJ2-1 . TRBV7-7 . ASSSGWANEQF
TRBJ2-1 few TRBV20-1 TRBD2 SARDRTSGVYNEQF
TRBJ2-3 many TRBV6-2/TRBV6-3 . ASSYQRPADTQY
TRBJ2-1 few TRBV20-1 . SAEGGVAYNEQF
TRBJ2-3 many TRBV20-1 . SATAGGGTDTQY
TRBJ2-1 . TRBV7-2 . ASELRGVSYNEQF
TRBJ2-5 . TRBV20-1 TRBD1 SARDRDRITLYQETQY
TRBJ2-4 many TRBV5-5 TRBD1 ASSLAAGTGRF
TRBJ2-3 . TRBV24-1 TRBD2 ATSDWTSVSTDTQY
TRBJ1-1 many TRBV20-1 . SARGDTNWDTEAF